The TCR beta chain under discussion was sequenced for a study of CD8 T cell repertoires and HIV-1 epitope variants. Study as a whole: Tested: three Gag epitope families, Nef HW9 and YT9.

V lost 0 bases and J lost 3; bases outside the gene matches: 16. This CDR3 comprises 20 residues. Germline-derived CDR1 and CDR2 are LGHNA and YNFKEQ. A word on this clone: The antigen is not known.

Clones were read by immunoSEQ multiplex PCR, and TCRdb kept only the in-frame ones, dropping some. In the table there are over 4,000 clones, 66% of which are singletons. This chain joins TRBV4-2 and TRBJ2-1; TRBD2 matches at 8 bases. This TCR came from a male donor with HIV. The sample consisted of cultured CD8+ T cells derived from PBMCs. In nucleotides, the CDR3 is TGTGCCAGCAGCCAAGAAAACAGCGGGGGTGGTTTGCGTTACTACAATGAGCAGTTCTTC. This gives the protein CASSQENSGGGLRYYNEQFF.